This T cell receptor beta chain was recorded in a study of spatial heterogeneity in lung cancer. This clonotype appeared a few times. TCRdb recomputed calls from the 5' RACE reads with MiXCR, one row per CDR3 protein. This table holds around 120,000 distinct CDR3 sequences, 12% found once. Time point reported: blood at routine non-recurrence follow-up after resection. Unsorted whole RNA samples from tumor, nontumor lung or frozen PBMC were sequenced. This sample comprised PBMCs, obtained at follow-up. This receptor was obtained from a male donor with early-stage non-small cell lung cancer.

The CDR3 region has the DNA TGTGCCAGCAGCTCCCACGTGGTAGCGGGGCCGGGGGAGACCCAGTACTTC. Residues: CASSSHVVAGPGETQYF. The J gene is TRBJ2-5, the V gene TRBV13; 8 bases line up with TRBD2. The length of the CDR3 is 17 residues. The trim removed 4 bases at V and 5 bases at J, leaving 15 bases unmatched. Germline V gives CDR1 PRHDT, CDR2 FYEKMQ (reference sequence).